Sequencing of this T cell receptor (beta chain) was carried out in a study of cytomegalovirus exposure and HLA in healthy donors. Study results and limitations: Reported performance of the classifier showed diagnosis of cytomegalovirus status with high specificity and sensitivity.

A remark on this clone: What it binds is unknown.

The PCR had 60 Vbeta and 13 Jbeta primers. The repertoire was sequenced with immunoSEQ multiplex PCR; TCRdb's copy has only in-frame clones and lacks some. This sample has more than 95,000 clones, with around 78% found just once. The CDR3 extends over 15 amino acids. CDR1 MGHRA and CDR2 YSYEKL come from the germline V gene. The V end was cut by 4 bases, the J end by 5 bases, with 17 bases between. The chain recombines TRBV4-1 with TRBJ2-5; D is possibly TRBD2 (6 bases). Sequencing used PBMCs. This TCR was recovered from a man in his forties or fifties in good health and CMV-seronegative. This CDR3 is CASSPGQGGQETQYF. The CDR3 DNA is TGCGCCAGCAGCCCTGGGCAGGGAGGCCAGGAGACCCAGTACTTC.